In its sample, the clone carrying this TCR beta chain was seen a few times. This CDR3 has 15 residues. CDR1 and CDR2 (germline): MNHEY, SMNVEV (reference sequence). The ends were cut back, 2 bases at V and 4 bases at J, with 11 bases in the middle. Profiled with immunoSEQ multiplex PCR; TCRdb holds only in-frame clones, not every one. Of 100,000 or so clones in the sample, roughly 92% are singletons; the top ten hold roughly 6.6%. The data are from a study of blood T cell repertoires in COVID-19. Sample: peripheral blood. The chain joins TRBV27 to TRBJ1-4; the D is unclear. The source is a woman aged 55-69 years with active COVID-19. CDR3 in amino acids: CASSLRASHNEKLFF. DNA for the CDR3: TGTGCCAGCAGTTTAAGAGCGTCTCATAATGAAAAACTGTTTTTT. The full variable domain, completed using reference TRBV27 and TRBJ1-4, is EAQVTQNPRYLITVTGKKLTVTCSQNMNHEYMSWYRQDPGLGLRQIYYSMNVEVTDKGDVPEGYKVSRKEKRNFPLILESPSPNQTSLYFCASSLRASHNEKLFFGSGTQLSVL.